This T cell receptor beta chain was profiled in a study of blood T cell repertoires in COVID-19. As for the study in general: Acute-phase and convalescent COVID-19 samples originated in the United States, Italy and Spain.

Clones were sequenced by immunoSEQ multiplex PCR, and TCRdb holds only the in-frame ones, with some missing. The sample records roughly 75,000 clones, 85% to 90% being singletons. V shed 3 bases and J shed 5 bases, with 8 bases lying between them. This CDR3 has 13 amino acids. The receptor was derived from a man aged 55-75 years with acute or convalescent COVID-19. The chain employs TRBV12-3 or TRBV12-4 and TRBJ1-5, with a tentative D call TRBD1 (5 bases). Sample: peripheral blood. As DNA, the CDR3 is TGTGCCAGCAGTTTGGGGGGGGATCAGCCCCAGCATTTT. Protein product: CASSLGGDQPQHF.